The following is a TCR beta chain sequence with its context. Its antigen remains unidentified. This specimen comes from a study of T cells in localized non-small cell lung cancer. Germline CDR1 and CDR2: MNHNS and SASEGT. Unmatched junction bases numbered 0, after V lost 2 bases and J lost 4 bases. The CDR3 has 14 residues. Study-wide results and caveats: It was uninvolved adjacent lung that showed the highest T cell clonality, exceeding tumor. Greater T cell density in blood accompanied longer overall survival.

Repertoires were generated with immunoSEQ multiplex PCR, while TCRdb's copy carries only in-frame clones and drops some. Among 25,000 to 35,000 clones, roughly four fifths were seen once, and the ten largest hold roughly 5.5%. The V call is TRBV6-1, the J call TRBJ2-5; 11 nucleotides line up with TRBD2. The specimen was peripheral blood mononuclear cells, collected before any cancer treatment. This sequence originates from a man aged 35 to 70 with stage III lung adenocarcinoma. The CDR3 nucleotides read TGTGCCAGCAGTGAAACTAGCGGGAGAGAGACCCAGTACTTC. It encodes CASSETSGRETQYF.